This T cell receptor beta chain appears in the sequencing data of a study of blood T cells in healthy people across ages (dated by TCRdb to the mid-2010s). In the study overall: Template switching captured roughly one uniquely barcoded TCR beta cDNA molecule per two T cells in model experiments. To track age-related changes in TCR beta repertoire diversity, the study relied on deep sequencing normalized with unique cDNA molecular identifiers. Donors were grouped into four age groups: young (average roughly 17 years), middle-aged (39), aged (about 59) and long-lived (roughly 80). To avoid experimental bias, donors of different ages were distributed randomly across sequencing lanes. For two donors (one aged 18 to 30 and one aged 80 or older), the study analyzed two additional independent replicas of 1 million unique cDNA reads from the same blood draw.

A remark on this clonotype: Its antigen has not been determined. Base qualities are not provided; no much larger clone lies one nucleotide away.

The donors were roughly 38 Caucasian individuals from Russia, aged roughly 6 to 100 years, who were systemically healthy. Each donor gave ten milliliters of peripheral blood, collected into EDTA-treated Vacutainer tubes. PBMCs were isolated by Ficoll-Paque density-gradient centrifugation, with at least 6 million obtained per sample. Trizol reagent was used to extract total RNA from PBMCs, with at least 6 micrograms per sample. Naive CD45RAhigh/CD27high T cell percentages were measured by flow cytometry on a PBMC aliquot from every donor. Library creation used 5' RACE. Sequenced using an Illumina HiSeq 2500. A second PCR of roughly 7 to 11 cycles was performed with a sample-barcoded 5' primer and a J-beta primer mix. A unique molecular identifier was introduced onto each TCR beta cDNA molecule by a template-switch 5' adaptor carrying 12 random nucleotides. Each sample yielded at least 3 million CDR3-containing paired-end reads. All of the RNA was converted into first-strand cDNA using the Mint cDNA synthesis kit, with a TRBC-specific oligonucleotide serving as the primer. Following uracil-DNA glycosylase treatment, a first 18-cycle PCR with universal primers M1SS and BC2_uni_R was performed on all cDNA. For the original study's pipeline: For normalization, 1 million high-quality reads were randomly selected from each sample, with every read carrying a distinct molecular identifier. Instead of being binned into consensus sequences, reads with shared molecular identifiers were discarded. MiTCR, run with a Q25 quality threshold and the strictest error-elimination algorithm, handled CDR3 identification, clonotype clustering and error correction. A nonparametric unseen species model using Euler transformation provided a lower-bound estimate of total TCR beta diversity. TCRdb handled the public reads itself, with Q25 trimming in fastp and clone calling in MiXCR, and kept productive beta chains. One record per CDR3 amino acid sequence lists the most common genes and DNA. For this entry, the V and J calls and clone size follow TCRdb and not the study's own pipeline. The sample contains 2 million or so distinct CDR3 sequences, around half of them found a single time. Roughly 2% of the sample comes from the top ten.

The full study reports these points: Because donor CMV infection status was unknown, age-related changes in expanded clonotypes were potentially confounded. The long-lived group showed more naive CD4+ T cells, fewer expanded clones and increased TCR diversity than the aged group, suggesting age selection. Observed TCR beta diversity per million T cells fell roughly linearly with age, and a significant reduction was already apparent by age roughly 40. Since profiling was done on bulk unsorted PBMCs, naive and antigen-experienced compartments could not be conclusively compared. Total diversity estimates from one million sequenced T cells were considered lower bounds and underestimates. The percentage of naive T cells measured by flow cytometry correlated strongly with observed TCR beta diversity.

From the germline V gene, CDR1 is ENHRY and CDR2 is SYGVKD. The junction shows trimming of 4 bases on V and 4 bases on J, plus 16 bases between the germline ends. The CDR3 starts with the cysteine, ends with the phenylalanine, and has 15 residues. Only CDR3 DNA is held: 45 bases, read in frame from base 1. The sample comprised blood. This sequence originates from a woman aged 35 to 49 in good health. The V gene is TRBV10-3 and the J gene is TRBJ1-1; 5 matching bases give a weak D call of TRBD1. Here is the DNA: TGTGCCATCAGTGGAATGTGGCAGGGCGGCACTGAAGCTTTCTTT. Its translation reads: CAISGMWQGGTEAFF.